Sequencing of this T cell receptor (beta chain) was carried out in a study of blood T cells in healthy people across ages. It was with a sample-barcoded 5' primer and a J-beta primer mix that a second PCR of roughly 7 to 12 cycles was run. With 12 random nucleotides, a template-switch adaptor tagged each individual cDNA molecule. TCRdb analysed the 5' RACE reads with MiXCR anew, one entry per CDR3 protein. The sample shows roughly 1,800,000 distinct CDR3 sequences, around half of them seen only once. About this clonotype: Sequence at one end of the junction differs from germline and may be a read error.

This CDR3 region has 13 residues. Germline V gene lookup returns CDR1 LGHNA and CDR2 YSLEER. This clonotype was sampled from a woman aged 40-49 years in good health. The sequenced sample consisted of blood. J is TRBJ2-5 and V is TRBV4-3, with 7 bases that match TRBD2. The CDR3: CASSQDPRETRYF. The CDR3 DNA is TGCGCCAGCAGCCAAGATCCGCGGGAGACCCGGTACTTC.